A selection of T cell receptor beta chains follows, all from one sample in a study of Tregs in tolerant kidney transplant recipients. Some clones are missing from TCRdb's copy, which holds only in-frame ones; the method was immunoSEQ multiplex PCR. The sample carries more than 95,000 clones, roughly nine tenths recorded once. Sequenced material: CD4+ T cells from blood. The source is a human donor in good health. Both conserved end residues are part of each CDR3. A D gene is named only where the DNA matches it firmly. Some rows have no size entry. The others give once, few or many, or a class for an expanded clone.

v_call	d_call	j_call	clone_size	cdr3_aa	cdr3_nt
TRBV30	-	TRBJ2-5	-	CAWSRMAVQETQYF	TGTGCCTGGAGTCGGATGGCGGTCCAAGAGACCCAGTACTTC
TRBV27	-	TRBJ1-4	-	CASSGSGMTNEKLFF	TGTGCCAGCAGTGGCTCAGGGATGACTAATGAAAAACTGTTTTTT
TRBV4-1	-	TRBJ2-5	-	CASSRTGMETQYF	TGCGCCAGCAGCCGCACAGGGATGGAGACCCAGTACTTC
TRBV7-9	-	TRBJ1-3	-	CASSDRGNTIYF	TGTGCCAGCAGCGACAGGGGAAACACCATATATTTT
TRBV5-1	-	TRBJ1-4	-	CASSLRGNEKLFF	TGCGCCAGCAGCTTGAGAGGTAATGAAAAACTGTTTTTT
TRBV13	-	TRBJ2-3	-	CASSLRQVKGTDTQYF	TGTGCCAGCAGCCTCCGACAGGTCAAAGGGACAGATACGCAGTATTTT
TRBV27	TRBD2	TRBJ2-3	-	CASIKRSGRGPDTQYF	TGTGCCAGCATAAAACGGAGCGGGAGGGGCCCAGATACGCAGTATTTT
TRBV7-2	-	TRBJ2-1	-	CASSPPRGSYNEQFF	TGTGCCAGCAGCCCCCCACGGGGATCCTACAATGAGCAGTTCTTC
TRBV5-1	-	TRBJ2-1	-	CASSFPGSLNEQFF	TGCGCCAGCAGCTTCCCGGGTTCACTCAATGAGCAGTTCTTC
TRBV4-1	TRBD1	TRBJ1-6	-	CASSQDRDRGRNSPLHF	TGCGCCAGCAGCCAAGACCGTGACAGGGGGCGTAATTCACCCCTCCACTTT
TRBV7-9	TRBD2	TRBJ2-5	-	CASSSTPSTGGALETQYF	TGTGCCAGCAGCTCCACTCCCTCCACCGGGGGGGCTTTAGAGACCCAGTACTTC
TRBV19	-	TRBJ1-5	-	CASSDSRRQPQHF	TGTGCCAGTAGTGACAGTAGGCGTCAGCCCCAGCATTTT
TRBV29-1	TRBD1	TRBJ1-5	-	CSVLTGLSNQPQHF	TGCAGCGTTCTGACAGGGCTTAGCAATCAGCCCCAGCATTTT
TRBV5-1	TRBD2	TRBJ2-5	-	CASSTGLAGGLAETQYF	TGCGCCAGCAGCACGGGACTAGCGGGGGGGCTGGCGGAGACCCAGTACTTC
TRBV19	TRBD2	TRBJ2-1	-	CASSKGTSGTDEQFF	TGTGCCAGTAGTAAGGGAACTAGCGGGACTGATGAGCAGTTCTTC
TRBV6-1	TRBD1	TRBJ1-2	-	CASSEGGRGPSGYTF	TGTGCCAGCAGTGAAGGGGGCAGGGGGCCTTCGGGCTACACCTTC
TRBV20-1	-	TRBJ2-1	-	CSATGTEQFF	TGCAGTGCTACCGGGACAGAGCAGTTCTTC
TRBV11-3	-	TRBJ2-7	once	CASSLDHEGEQYF	TGTGCCAGCAGCTTAGATCATGAGGGCGAGCAGTACTTC
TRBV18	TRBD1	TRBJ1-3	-	CASSPAGQGAGNTIYF	TGTGCCAGCTCCCCGGCTGGACAGGGGGCTGGAAACACCATATATTTT
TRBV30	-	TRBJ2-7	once	CAWSAPRAGRAATYEQYF	TGTGCCTGGAGTGCCCCAAGGGCAGGGAGAGCGGCCACCTACGAGCAGTACTTC
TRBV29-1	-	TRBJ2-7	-	CSVDEGQNEQYF	TGCAGCGTTGATGAGGGGCAGAACGAGCAGTACTTC
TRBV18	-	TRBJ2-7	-	CASSPAYRVSGEQYF	TGTGCCAGCTCGCCGGCCTACAGGGTAAGTGGCGAGCAGTACTTC
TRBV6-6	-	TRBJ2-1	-	CASTRDGYSYNEQFF	TGTGCCAGCACCCGGGACGGTTATTCCTACAATGAGCAGTTCTTC
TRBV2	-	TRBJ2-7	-	CASSDRVYYEQYF	TGTGCCAGCAGTGATAGGGTTTACTACGAGCAGTACTTC
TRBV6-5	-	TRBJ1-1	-	CASSYSGGARTEAFF	TGTGCCAGCAGTTACTCGGGGGGGGCTAGGACTGAAGCTTTCTTT
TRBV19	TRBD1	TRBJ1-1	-	CASSIRGQGNTEAFF	TGTGCCAGTAGTATCAGGGGGCAAGGGAACACTGAAGCTTTCTTT
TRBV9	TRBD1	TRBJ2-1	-	CASSEVTGGSYNEQFF	TGTGCCAGCAGCGAGGTGACAGGGGGCTCCTACAATGAGCAGTTCTTC
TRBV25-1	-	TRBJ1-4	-	CASSDTPTNEKLFF	TGTGCCAGCAGTGACACCCCAACTAATGAAAAACTGTTTTTT
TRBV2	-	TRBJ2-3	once	CASSRESTDTQYF	TGTGCCAGCAGCAGGGAGAGCACAGATACGCAGTATTTT
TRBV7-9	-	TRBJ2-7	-	CASSSHGSSYEQYF	TGTGCCAGCAGCTCGCACGGGAGCTCCTACGAGCAGTACTTC
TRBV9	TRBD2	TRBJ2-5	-	CASSVEAGGTPETQYF	TGTGCCAGCAGCGTAGAGGCGGGAGGGACCCCGGAGACCCAGTACTTC
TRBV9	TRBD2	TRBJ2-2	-	CASSATSDTGELFF	TGTGCCAGCAGCGCGACTAGCGACACCGGGGAGCTGTTTTTT